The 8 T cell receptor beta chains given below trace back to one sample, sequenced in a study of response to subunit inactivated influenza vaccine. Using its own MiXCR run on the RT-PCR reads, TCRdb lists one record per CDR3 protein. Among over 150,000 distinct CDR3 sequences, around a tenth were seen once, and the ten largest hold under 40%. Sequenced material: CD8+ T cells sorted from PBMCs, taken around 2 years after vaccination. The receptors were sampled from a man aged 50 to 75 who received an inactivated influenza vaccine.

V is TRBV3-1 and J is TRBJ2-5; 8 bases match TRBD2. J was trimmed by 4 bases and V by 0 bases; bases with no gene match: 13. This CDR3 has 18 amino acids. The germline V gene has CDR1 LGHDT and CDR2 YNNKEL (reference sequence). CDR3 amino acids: CASSQDLPPAGDLETQYF. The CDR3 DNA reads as TGTGCCAGCAGCCAAGATCTTCCCCCAGCGGGAGACCTAGAGACCCAGTACTTC.

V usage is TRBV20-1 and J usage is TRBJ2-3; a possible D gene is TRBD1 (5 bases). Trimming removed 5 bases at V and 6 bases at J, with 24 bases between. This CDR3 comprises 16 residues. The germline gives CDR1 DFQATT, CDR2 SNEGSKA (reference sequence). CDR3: CSAPTDSLGQDDTQYF. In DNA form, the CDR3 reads TGCAGTGCTCCTACCGACAGCCTGGGCCAGGACGATACGCAGTATTTT.

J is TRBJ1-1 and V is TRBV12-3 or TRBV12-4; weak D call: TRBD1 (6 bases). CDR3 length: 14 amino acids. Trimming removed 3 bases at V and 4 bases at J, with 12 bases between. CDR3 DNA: TGTGCCAGCAGTTTCAACGGGGGCGTCACTGAAGCTTTCTTT. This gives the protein CASSFNGGVTEAFF.

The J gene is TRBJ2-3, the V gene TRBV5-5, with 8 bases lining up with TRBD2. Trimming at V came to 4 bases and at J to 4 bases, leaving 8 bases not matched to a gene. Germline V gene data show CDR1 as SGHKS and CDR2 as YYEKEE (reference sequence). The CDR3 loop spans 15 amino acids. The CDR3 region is CASSLEAGDADTQYF. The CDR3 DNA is TGTGCCAGCAGCCTGGAAGCGGGAGACGCAGATACGCAGTATTTT.

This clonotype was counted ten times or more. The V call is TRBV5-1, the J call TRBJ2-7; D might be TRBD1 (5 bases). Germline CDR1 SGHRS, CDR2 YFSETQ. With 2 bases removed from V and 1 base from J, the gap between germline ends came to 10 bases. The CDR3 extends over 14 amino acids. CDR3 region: CASSLRGLSYEQYF. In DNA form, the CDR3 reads TGCGCCAGCAGCTTAAGGGGTTTGTCCTACGAGCAGTACTTC.

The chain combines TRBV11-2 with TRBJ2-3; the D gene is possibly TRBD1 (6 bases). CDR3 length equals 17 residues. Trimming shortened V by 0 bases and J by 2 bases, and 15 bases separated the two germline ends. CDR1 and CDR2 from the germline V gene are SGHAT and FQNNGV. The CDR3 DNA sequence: TGTGCCAGCAGCTTAGATCATTGGACAGTTATCACAGATACGCAGTATTTT. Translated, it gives CASSLDHWTVITDTQYF.

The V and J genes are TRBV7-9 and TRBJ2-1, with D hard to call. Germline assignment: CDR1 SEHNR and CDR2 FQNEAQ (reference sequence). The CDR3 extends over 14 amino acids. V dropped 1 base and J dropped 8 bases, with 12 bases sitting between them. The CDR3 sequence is CASSLVAEDDEQFF. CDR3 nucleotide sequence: TGTGCCAGCAGCTTAGTGGCCGAAGACGATGAGCAGTTCTTC.

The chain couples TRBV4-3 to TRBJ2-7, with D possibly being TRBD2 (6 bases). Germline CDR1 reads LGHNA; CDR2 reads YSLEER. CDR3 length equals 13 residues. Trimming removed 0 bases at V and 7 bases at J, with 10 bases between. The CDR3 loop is CASSQDSSGEQYF. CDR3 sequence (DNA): TGCGCCAGCAGCCAAGACTCCAGCGGGGAGCAGTACTTC.